This TCR beta chain was recorded in a study of blood T cell repertoires in COVID-19. This table comes from immunoSEQ multiplex PCR, and its TCRdb copy is limited to in-frame clones, with some not included. The profile covers about 70,000 clones, with around nine tenths appearing a single time and 11% taken by the ten largest. V lost 2 bases and J lost 4, with 11 bases in between. The CDR3 contains 14 residues. CDR1 is MNHNS, CDR2 SASEGT, per germline. The TCR sequence derives from a young woman with acute or convalescent COVID-19. Material: peripheral blood. This chain uses TRBV6-1 with TRBJ1-1; maybe TRBD1 (5 bases). CDR3 bases: TGTGCCAGCAGTGAAAATAAAGGGGCCACTGAAGCTTTCTTT. This translates into CASSENKGATEAFF.